This is a list of T cell receptor beta chains from one sample in a study of spatial heterogeneity in lung cancer. TCRdb passed the 5' RACE reads through MiXCR, listing each CDR3 protein once. The table shows 100,000 to 120,000 distinct CDR3 sequences, with 10% to 14% occurring only once. The sample consisted of PBMCs, taken at follow-up. These receptors originate from a female donor with early-stage non-small cell lung cancer. CDR3s include the opening cysteine and the closing phenylalanine or tryptophan. The order of the fields is D gene, J gene, V gene, clone size, CDR3 DNA, CDR3 protein. The D gene is left open where the match is weak. Part of the rows lack a size; the others show once, few, many or a class for expanded clones.

TRBD1 | TRBJ1-2 | TRBV10-3 | few | TGTGCCATCAGGGGGGACAGGGGGACCCCTAACTATGGCTACACCTTC | CAIRGDRGTPNYGYTF
TRBD2 | TRBJ2-6 | TRBV3-1 | many | TGTGCCAGCAGCCATCATAGACTAGCGGACTCTGGGGCCAACGTCCTGACTTTC | CASSHHRLADSGANVLTF
TRBD1 | TRBJ2-1 | TRBV3-1 | - | TGTGCCAGCAGCCAAGAACAGGGGCTCAATGAGCAGTTCTTC | CASSQEQGLNEQFF
- | TRBJ2-5 | TRBV24-1 | - | TGTGCCACCAGCAGGGTTTTCGGAATTCAGGAGACCCAGTACTTC | CATSRVFGIQETQYF
- | TRBJ2-7 | TRBV2 | - | TGTGCCAGCAGATTAAACTACGAGCAGTACTTC | CASRLNYEQYF
TRBD1 | TRBJ1-2 | TRBV4-1 | - | TGCGCCAGCAGCCAAGGAAGACGGGACAGTGGCTACACCTTC | CASSQGRRDSGYTF
- | TRBJ1-5 | TRBV20-1 | few | TGCAGTGCTTTGGGAGGGGGAAATCAGCCCCAGCATTTT | CSALGGGNQPQHF
TRBD1 | TRBJ1-2 | TRBV28 | many | TGTGCCAGCGGGGACAGAAATATTAATGGCTACACCTTC | CASGDRNINGYTF
TRBD1 | TRBJ2-5 | TRBV5-1 | few | TGCGCCAGCAGCTTCAGGGGGCGCGCGGAGACCCAGTACTTC | CASSFRGRAETQYF
TRBD2 | TRBJ2-2 | TRBV27 | - | TGTGCCAGCGGCCGACTAGCGGGAAACACCGGGGAGCTGTTTTTT | CASGRLAGNTGELFF
- | TRBJ2-5 | TRBV20-1 | - | TGCAGTGCTAGTACGGCACAAGAGACCCAGTACTTC | CSASTAQETQYF
TRBD2 | TRBJ2-1 | TRBV20-1 | once | TGCAGTGCTAGAGATGTTGAGCGGGAGGGCTCCTACAATGAGCAGTTCTTC | CSARDVEREGSYNEQFF
TRBD1 | TRBJ2-7 | TRBV9 | - | TGTGCCAGCAGCGTAGCAGGGACAGGTGCCTACGAGCAGTACTTC | CASSVAGTGAYEQYF
- | TRBJ1-1 | TRBV18 | many | TGTGCCAGCTCACCAAACACCGGGAACACTGAAGCTTTCTTT | CASSPNTGNTEAFF
- | TRBJ2-1 | TRBV11-2 | many | TGTGCCAGCAGCCCCCTTACAAATGAGCAGTTCTTC | CASSPLTNEQFF
- | TRBJ2-7 | TRBV28 | few | TGTGCCAGCAGTTCAGGGAACTACGAGCAGTACTTC | CASSSGNYEQYF
- | TRBJ1-5 | TRBV12-3/TRBV12-4 | many | TGTGCCAGCAGTTTATTAGAGGGCCATCAGCCCCAGCATTTT | CASSLLEGHQPQHF
- | TRBJ2-7 | TRBV29-1 | - | TGCAGCGTTGAGTCCGGCCAAGCCTACGAGCAGTACTTC | CSVESGQAYEQYF
TRBD2 | TRBJ2-7 | TRBV7-6 | few | TGTGCCAGCAGCCGAACGGGGACTAGCGGGAGTCACGAGCAGTACTTC | CASSRTGTSGSHEQYF
- | TRBJ2-3 | TRBV29-1 | - | TGCAGCGTTGGGAGGGAAACAGATACGCAGTATTTT | CSVGRETDTQYF
- | TRBJ1-5 | TRBV9 | few | TGTGCCAGCAGCGTAGATTGGAATCAGCCCCAGCATTTT | CASSVDWNQPQHF
- | TRBJ2-3 | TRBV9 | few | TGTGCCAGCAGCGTGACGGGAGACCCCACAGATACGCAGTATTTT | CASSVTGDPTDTQYF
- | TRBJ1-4 | TRBV3-1 | few | TGTGCCAGCAGCCAAGCATACAGGGAGAATGAAAAACTGTTTTTT | CASSQAYRENEKLFF
- | TRBJ2-2 | TRBV28 | - | TGTGCCAGCAGTTTTGGGGGTCGGTACACCGGGGAGCTGTTTTTT | CASSFGGRYTGELFF
TRBD1 | TRBJ1-1 | TRBV28 | - | TGTGCCAGCCCTCCCGGGAGGGGGCGAGGGAACACTGAAGCTTTCTTT | CASPPGRGRGNTEAFF
TRBD1 | TRBJ1-4 | TRBV29-1 | few | TGCAGCGCAGGACAGGGCGGCGAAAAACTGTTTTTT | CSAGQGGEKLFF
- | TRBJ1-3 | TRBV6-5 | many | TGTGCCAGCAGTACGGGGCAGGCTCGGTATTTT | CASSTGQARYF
- | TRBJ2-3 | TRBV7-4 | - | TGTGCCAGCAGCTTAACGAGGGCTAGCAGGACAGATACGCAGTATTTT | CASSLTRASRTDTQYF
TRBD1 | TRBJ2-3 | TRBV27 | many | TGTGCCAGCAGTACCCTTTGGGACAGGTTCACAGATACGCAGTATTTT | CASSTLWDRFTDTQYF
- | TRBJ2-3 | TRBV28 | many | TGTGCCAGCAGTGCCCAGGGATTCATGGGCACAGATACGCAGTATTTT | CASSAQGFMGTDTQYF
TRBD2 | TRBJ2-1 | TRBV6-1 | - | TGTGCCAGCAGTAAAGCCGGGACTAGTCCGTTCTTC | CASSKAGTSPFF
TRBD2 | TRBJ2-3 | TRBV6-5 | many | TGTGCCAGCAGTTTAGCGGGAGGGCCGGGAGATACGCAGTATTTT | CASSLAGGPGDTQYF
TRBD2 | TRBJ2-4 | TRBV20-1 | few | TGCAGTGCTCCTAGTTCCCTGGCGGGAGTGAACATTCAGTACTTC | CSAPSSLAGVNIQYF
- | TRBJ2-2 | TRBV28 | - | TGTGCCAGCCCCAATAGGAATACCGGGGAGCTGTTTTTT | CASPNRNTGELFF
- | TRBJ2-2 | TRBV4-1 | - | TGCGCCAGCAGCCCCATGGGGCCGGGGGAGCTGTTTTTT | CASSPMGPGELFF
- | TRBJ2-7 | TRBV9 | many | TGTGCCAGCAGCGTAGGTCTAGCCGGCGAGCAGTACTTC | CASSVGLAGEQYF
TRBD2 | TRBJ2-3 | TRBV11-2 | - | TGTGCCAGCAGCTCACGGACTAGCGGGAGATCCTCAGATACGCAGTATTTT | CASSSRTSGRSSDTQYF
TRBD2 | TRBJ2-1 | TRBV7-6 | - | TGTGCCAGCAGCTCCAGCGGGAGGAAGGGGAATGAGCAGTTCTTC | CASSSSGRKGNEQFF
TRBD2 | TRBJ2-7 | TRBV24-1 | - | TGTGCCACCAGTGATTCGGGGGGAGACCCCTACGAGCAGTACTTC | CATSDSGGDPYEQYF